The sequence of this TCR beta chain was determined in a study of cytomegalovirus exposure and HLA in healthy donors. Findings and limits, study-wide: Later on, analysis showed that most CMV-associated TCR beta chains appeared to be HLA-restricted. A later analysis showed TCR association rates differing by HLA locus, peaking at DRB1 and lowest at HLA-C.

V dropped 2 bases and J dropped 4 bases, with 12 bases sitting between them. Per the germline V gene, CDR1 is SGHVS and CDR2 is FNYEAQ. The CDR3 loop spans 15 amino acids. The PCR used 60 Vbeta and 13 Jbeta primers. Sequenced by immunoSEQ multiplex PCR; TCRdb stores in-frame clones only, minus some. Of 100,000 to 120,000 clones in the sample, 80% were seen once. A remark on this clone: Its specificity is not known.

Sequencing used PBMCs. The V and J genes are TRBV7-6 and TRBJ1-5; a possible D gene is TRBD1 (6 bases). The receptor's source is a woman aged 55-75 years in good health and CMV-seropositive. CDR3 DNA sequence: TGTGCCAGCAGCTTAAGCTCAGGGGCTAATCAGCCCCAGCATTTT. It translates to CASSLSSGANQPQHF.